These 14 T cell receptor beta chains originate from one sample sequenced in a study of T cell responses to AZD1222 COVID-19 vaccine. Data came from immunoSEQ multiplex PCR; TCRdb stores just in-frame clones and leaves some out. The sample yields about 110,000 clones, 90% seen once. This material consisted of peripheral blood, taken on day 0 of AZD1222 vaccination. Receptors originate from an adult in good health.

The V gene is TRBV19, the J gene TRBJ1-3; TRBD1 matches 7 bases. This CDR3 region has 18 residues. The germline V gene has CDR1 LNHDA and CDR2 SQIVND (reference sequence). With V trimmed by 6 bases and J by 0 bases, 14 bases remained unmatched. CDR3 sequence reads: CASSEGTALTLSGNTIYF. CDR3 nucleotide sequence: TGTGCCAGTAGCGAGGGGACAGCACTAACTCTCTCTGGAAACACCATATATTTT.

The V and J genes are TRBV7-6 and TRBJ1-6, with 7 bases that match TRBD1. After removal of 8 bases from V and 4 bases from J, the junction contained 5 bases not matched to a gene. The length of the CDR3 is 14 residues. CDR1 SGHVS and CDR2 FNYEAQ come from the germline V gene. Here the CDR3 reads CASSGQAYNSPLHF. The CDR3 nucleotides are TGTGCCAGCTCTGGACAGGCGTATAATTCACCCCTCCACTTT.

This clone has just one count. The chain combines TRBV19 with TRBJ2-3; 7 nucleotides line up with TRBD2. This CDR3 comprises 15 residues. After removal of 10 bases from V and 6 bases from J, the junction contained 16 bases not matched to a gene. Germline CDR1 reads LNHDA; CDR2 reads SQIVND (reference sequence). CDR3 sequence (DNA): TGTGCCACCCTGCCCGGGAGGACTAGAACCGATACGCAGTATTTT. Its translation is CATLPGRTRTDTQYF. The entire variable domain, with the rest obtained from reference TRBV19 and TRBJ2-3, is as follows: DGGITQSPKYLFRKEGQNVTLSCEQNLNHDAMYWYRQDPGQGLRLIYYSQIVNDFQKGDIAEGYSVSREKKESFPLTVTSAQKNPTAFYLCATLPGRTRTDTQYFGPGTRLTVL.

The chain recombines TRBV20-1 with TRBJ1-5; D perhaps matches TRBD1 (5 bases). V gave up 3 bases and J gave up 0 bases, with 21 bases separating them. Germline V gene sequence: CDR1 DFQATT, CDR2 SNEGSKA (reference sequence). The CDR3 sequence is 18 residues long. The CDR3 loop reads CSASPRSRGSYSNQPQHF. Here the CDR3 DNA reads TGCAGTGCTAGTCCCCGCAGTAGGGGTTCGTATAGCAATCAGCCCCAGCATTTT.

This chain joins TRBV6-5 and TRBJ2-1; D possibly corresponds to TRBD1 (6 bases). CDR3 length: 15 residues. Looked up from germline, CDR1 is MNHEY and CDR2 is SVGAGI. With 4 bases removed from V and 7 bases from J, the gap between germline ends came to 17 bases. The CDR3 bases are TGTGCCAGCAGTTCCCCGGCAGGGGTGATAAATGAGCAGTTCTTC. As protein: CASSSPAGVINEQFF.

The J gene is TRBJ2-3, the V gene TRBV5-8; D is possibly TRBD2 (6 bases). This CDR3 region has 16 residues. CDR1 and CDR2 (germline): SGHTS, YDEGEE. Between the trimmed V and J ends, which lost 4 bases and 2 bases, there was a span of 17 bases. The CDR3 protein is CASSRPLARITDTQYF. The CDR3 DNA reads TGTGCCAGCAGCAGACCTCTAGCGAGAATCACAGATACGCAGTATTTT.

This clone has just one count. Different DNA sequences within this sample yield the same CDR3. V usage is TRBV5-4 and J usage is TRBJ2-5, with D unclear. The V end lost 3 bases, the J end lost 1 base, and 1 base lay between the germline ends. The CDR3 has 11 residues. Germline CDR1 is SGHNT and CDR2 is YYREEE (reference sequence). CDR3: CASSSQETQYF. In DNA form, the CDR3 reads TGTGCCAGCAGCTCCCAAGAGACCCAGTACTTC. The full variable domain, its missing parts supplied by reference TRBV5-4 and TRBJ2-5, is ETGVTQSPTHLIKTRGQQVTLRCSSQSGHNTVSWYQQALGQGPQFIFQYYREEENGRGNFPPRFSGLQFPNYSSELNVNALELDDSALYLCASSSQETQYFGPGTRLLVL.

The rearrangement links TRBV5-4 to TRBJ2-1, with D unclear. The CDR3 consists of 15 residues. The V gene lost 5 bases and the J gene lost 4 bases, with 16 bases spanning the gap. Per the germline V gene, CDR1 is SGHNT and CDR2 is YYREEE (reference sequence). CDR3 in amino acids: CASSLRRPAYNEQFF. CDR3 DNA: TGTGCCAGCAGTTTGCGTCGCCCCGCTTACAATGAGCAGTTCTTC.

The chain employs TRBV9 and TRBJ1-2, with 8 bases aligning to TRBD1. The CDR3 runs 15 residues. V shed 0 bases and J 4 bases; nucleotides not matched to a gene: 5. CDR1 is SGDLS and CDR2 is YYNGEE in the germline V gene. The CDR3 nucleotides are TGTGCCAGCAGCGTAGCTGAGGACAGGGCCTATGGCTACACCTTC. It specifies CASSVAEDRAYGYTF.

The V and J genes are TRBV4-3 and TRBJ2-2; 7 bases are a match to TRBD2. Trimming at V came to 1 base and at J to 5 bases, leaving 10 bases not matched to a gene. Germline V CDR1 and CDR2: LGHNA, YSLEER. The CDR3 covers 17 residues. CDR3 residues: CASSQGGGGSGTGELFF. CDR3 nucleotides: TGCGCCAGCAGCCAAGGGGGCGGCGGGAGCGGGACCGGGGAGCTGTTTTTT.

This rearrangement joins TRBV5-1 to TRBJ2-2; TRBD1 aligns across 8 bases. Germline trimming cut 3 bases from V and 0 bases from J; bases unmatched to any gene: 4. The germline V gene encodes CDR1 SGHRS and CDR2 YFSETQ. There are 16 residues in the CDR3. The CDR3 here is CASSWRDRSNTGELFF. The DNA of the CDR3 is TGCGCCAGCAGCTGGAGGGACAGGTCGAACACCGGGGAGCTGTTTTTT.

This clone has a handful of counts. This chain links TRBV7-8 with TRBJ2-2; 8 bases agree with TRBD2. V lost 1 base, J lost 8 bases, and 18 bases stayed unmatched. The germline V gene encodes CDR1 SGHVS and CDR2 FQNEAQ. This CDR3 region has 19 residues. CDR3 sequence: CASSLVRFRTSRSGGELFF. The CDR3 DNA is TGTGCCAGCAGCTTAGTCCGTTTTAGGACTAGCCGCTCAGGGGGGGAGCTGTTTTTT.

The gene calls are TRBV7-8 and TRBJ1-2, with a weak D call TRBD1 (5 bases). In germline, CDR1 is SGHVS, CDR2 FQNEAQ. The CDR3 sequence is 14 residues long. Trimming shortened V by 5 bases and J by 0 bases, and 10 bases separated the two germline ends. The CDR3 nucleotides are TGTGCCAGCAGCGGAGACAGCCCTAACTATGGCTACACCTTC. Amino acid sequence: CASSGDSPNYGYTF.

The chain is built from TRBV5-1 and TRBJ2-3, with D perhaps matching TRBD1 (5 bases). The CDR3 consists of 15 residues. V lost 1 base and J lost 0, with 9 bases in between. The germline gives CDR1 SGHRS, CDR2 YFSETQ. The CDR3 nucleotides read TGCGCCAGCAGCTTGCAGGGCGGCAGCACAGATACGCAGTATTTT. Its translation: CASSLQGGSTDTQYF.